This TCR beta chain emerged from a study of blood T cell repertoires in COVID-19. The repertoire was sequenced with immunoSEQ multiplex PCR; TCRdb's copy has only in-frame clones and lacks some. Among around 140,000 clones, approximately 82% were seen once, and the ten largest hold roughly 10%. This CDR3 region has 13 residues. Trimming stripped 1 base from V and 11 bases from J, with 14 bases between. CDR1 and CDR2 from the germline V gene are SNHLY and FYNNEI. The sequenced material came from peripheral blood. This sequence joins TRBV2 and TRBJ1-1; D may be TRBD1 (6 bases). This TCR was sampled from a man in his 60s with active or convalescent COVID-19. DNA for the CDR3: TGTGCCAGCAGTGAAGACAGGGCCATTGGGGCTTTCTTT. Protein product: CASSEDRAIGAFF.